The rows below give T cell receptor beta chains drawn from one sample of a study of Ad26.COV2.S vaccination and SARS-CoV-2 variants. Measured with immunoSEQ multiplex PCR; TCRdb has only the in-frame clones, and not every one. The data hold fewer than 400,000 clones, with about 88% observed a single time. The sample in question was peripheral blood, obtained in a trial of Ad26.COV2.S vaccine versus placebo. The origin of the receptors is a person between 18 and 59 years old who received the Ad26.COV2.S COVID-19 vaccine or a placebo. Each CDR3 is given with its conserved first and last residue. A D gene is named only where the DNA matches it firmly. Clone size is not always given. Where it is, it says once, few, many or a class for expanded clones.

cdr3_aa,cdr3_nt,clone_size,j_call,v_call,d_call
CASSLWGEGSEAFF,TGTGCCAGCAGCTTATGGGGGGAGGGATCTGAAGCTTTCTTT,NA,TRBJ1-1,TRBV5-5,NA
CASSDGESYNSPLHF,TGTGCCAGCAGTGATGGGGAGTCCTATAATTCACCCCTCCACTTT,NA,TRBJ1-6,TRBV6-4,NA
CASSHKPWTSGGVSSYNEQFF,TGCGCCAGCAGCCACAAACCTTGGACTAGCGGGGGGGTGAGCTCCTACAATGAGCAGTTCTTC,NA,TRBJ2-1,TRBV5-1,TRBD2
CASSLWGDNTEAFF,TGTGCCAGCAGTTTATGGGGGGACAACACTGAAGCTTTCTTT,NA,TRBJ1-1,TRBV28,NA
CASSFWGGVAQETQYF,TGTGCCAGCAGCTTTTGGGGGGGGGTCGCCCAAGAGACCCAGTACTTC,NA,TRBJ2-5,TRBV5-8,TRBD2
CASSLEGRSTDTQYF,TGTGCCAGCAGCCTTGAGGGGCGGTCCACAGATACGCAGTATTTT,NA,TRBJ2-3,TRBV7-2,NA
CASSLAGLDEQFF,TGTGCCAGCAGCTTAGCGGGCTTAGATGAGCAGTTCTTC,NA,TRBJ2-1,TRBV7-8,NA
CASRPEAGRNTEAFF,TGCGCCAGCAGACCCGAGGCAGGACGGAACACTGAAGCTTTCTTT,NA,TRBJ1-1,TRBV4-3,NA
CASSAGQSTEAFF,TGTGCCAGCAGCGCTGGCCAGAGCACTGAAGCTTTCTTT,NA,TRBJ1-1,TRBV9,NA
CASSLRQGNTGELFF,TGTGCCAGCAGCCTCAGACAGGGCAACACCGGGGAGCTGTTTTTT,NA,TRBJ2-2,TRBV2,TRBD1
CASSPYRDSAYEQYF,TGTGCCAGCAGCCCATACCGGGACAGTGCCTACGAGCAGTACTTC,NA,TRBJ2-7,TRBV14,TRBD1
CASSSIRMAGYGYTF,TGTGCCAGCAGTTCCATTCGTATGGCTGGCTATGGCTACACCTTC,NA,TRBJ1-2,TRBV6-2/TRBV6-3,NA
CASLFYQGLSYNEQFF,TGTGCCAGTCTATTCTACCAGGGACTGAGCTACAATGAGCAGTTCTTC,NA,TRBJ2-1,TRBV7-9,NA
CASRRPTGGKSNEQFF,TGTGCCAGCAGACGCCCGACAGGGGGCAAATCAAATGAGCAGTTCTTC,NA,TRBJ2-1,TRBV7-9,TRBD1
CASSQGDREPRSF,TGCGCCAGCAGCCAAGGGGACAGGGAGCCCCGTAGCTTC,NA,TRBJ2-7,TRBV4-1,TRBD1
CSARWDTQYF,TGCAGTGCTAGGTGGGATACGCAGTATTTT,NA,TRBJ2-3,TRBV20-1,NA
CASSQRITQGNQPQHF,TGCGCCAGCAGCCAAAGAATAACTCAGGGAAATCAGCCCCAGCATTTT,few,TRBJ1-5,TRBV4-1,NA
CASSLAPGHYEKLFF,TGTGCCAGCAGCTTAGCTCCGGGACATTATGAAAAACTGTTTTTT,once,TRBJ1-4,TRBV7-6,NA
CASSQGEEGYYGYTF,TGTGCCAGCAGCCAAGGTGAAGAGGGGTACTATGGCTACACCTTC,NA,TRBJ1-2,TRBV3-1/TRBV3-2,NA
CATSDPGEYRETQYF,TGTGCCACCAGTGACCCGGGAGAATATCGAGAGACCCAGTACTTC,NA,TRBJ2-5,TRBV24-1,NA
CASSLMGGGDQETQYF,TGTGCCAGCAGCTTGATGGGGGGGGGCGACCAAGAGACCCAGTACTTC,NA,TRBJ2-5,TRBV5-4,NA
CASRAQETQYF,TGTGCCAGCCGGGCTCAAGAGACCCAGTACTTC,NA,TRBJ2-5,TRBV2,NA
CASSEAVRASGDNEQFF,TGTGCCAGCAGTGAAGCGGTCCGGGCTAGCGGGGACAATGAGCAGTTCTTC,NA,TRBJ2-1,TRBV6-1,TRBD2
CASSHIALRRGTAGELFF,TGTGCCAGCAGTCATATTGCTTTGAGAAGGGGGACGGCCGGGGAGCTGTTTTTT,NA,TRBJ2-2,TRBV27,NA
CASSLGGGPNTEAFF,TGTGCCAGCAGTCTGGGAGGAGGCCCGAACACTGAAGCTTTCTTT,NA,TRBJ1-1,TRBV5-4,NA
CASSSGTGPRDSPLHF,TGTGCCAGCAGTTCCGGGACAGGACCGAGGGATTCACCCCTCCACTTT,NA,TRBJ1-6,TRBV27,TRBD1
CASSWDHPGQPQHF,TGTGCCAGCAGTTGGGACCACCCCGGTCAGCCCCAGCATTTT,NA,TRBJ1-5,TRBV7-9,NA
CSVEGPGVSGELFF,TGCAGCGTTGAAGGTCCAGGGGTTAGCGGGGAGCTGTTTTTT,many,TRBJ2-2,TRBV29-1,NA
CASSIVSTVQRDQPQHF,TGTGCCAGTAGTATCGTCTCGACAGTCCAAAGGGATCAGCCCCAGCATTTT,NA,TRBJ1-5,TRBV19,NA
CASSQGGGSGYTF,TGTGCCAGCAGTCAAGGGGGGGGTTCTGGCTACACCTTC,NA,TRBJ1-2,TRBV2,NA
CASSLDSLYGYTF,TGTGCCAGCAGCCTGGACAGCCTTTATGGCTACACCTTC,NA,TRBJ1-2,TRBV5-4,NA
CASTTGDEQFF,TGTGCCAGCACCACAGGCGATGAGCAGTTCTTC,NA,TRBJ2-1,TRBV12-3/TRBV12-4,NA
CASRDQGSNQPQHF,TGTGCCAGTAGGGACCAGGGTAGCAATCAGCCCCAGCATTTT,NA,TRBJ1-5,TRBV19,NA
CASSPRGHPNTEAFF,TGTGCCAGCTCACCACGAGGACACCCGAACACTGAAGCTTTCTTT,once,TRBJ1-1,TRBV18,NA
CASKPTGASAAFF,TGTGCCAGCAAGCCCACAGGGGCGTCTGCAGCTTTCTTT,NA,TRBJ1-1,TRBV7-8,TRBD1
CAWGERYNEQFF,TGTGCCTGGGGAGAGAGATACAATGAGCAGTTCTTC,NA,TRBJ2-1,TRBV30,NA
CASSQDTGQRINGGYTF,TGCGCCAGCAGCCAAGACACCGGACAGCGGATTAATGGCGGCTACACCTTC,few,TRBJ1-2,TRBV4-3,NA
CASSMTGVNTEAFF,TGTGCCAGCAGCATGACAGGGGTGAACACTGAAGCTTTCTTT,NA,TRBJ1-1,TRBV7-9,TRBD1
CASSALWAGGEQYF,TGTGCCAGCAGCGCCCTGTGGGCAGGGGGCGAGCAGTACTTC,NA,TRBJ2-7,TRBV7-2,TRBD1
CAPPEIGTEETQYF,TGCGCCCCCCCCGAGATCGGGACAGAAGAGACCCAGTACTTC,once,TRBJ2-5,TRBV5-1,TRBD1
CASSPTLGQGNTGELFF,TGTGCCAGCTCACCGACTTTGGGACAGGGAAACACCGGGGAGCTGTTTTTT,NA,TRBJ2-2,TRBV18,TRBD1
CASSTGEGDSPLHF,TGTGCCAGCTCTACAGGAGAAGGAGATTCACCCCTCCACTTT,NA,TRBJ1-6,TRBV18,NA
CASSQERTRLSPLHF,TGCGCCAGCAGCCAAGAGAGGACGAGGCTTTCACCCCTCCACTTT,once,TRBJ1-6,TRBV4-3,NA
CASHKPLAKNIQYF,TGTGCCAGCCATAAACCCCTAGCCAAAAACATTCAGTACTTC,NA,TRBJ2-4,TRBV27,NA